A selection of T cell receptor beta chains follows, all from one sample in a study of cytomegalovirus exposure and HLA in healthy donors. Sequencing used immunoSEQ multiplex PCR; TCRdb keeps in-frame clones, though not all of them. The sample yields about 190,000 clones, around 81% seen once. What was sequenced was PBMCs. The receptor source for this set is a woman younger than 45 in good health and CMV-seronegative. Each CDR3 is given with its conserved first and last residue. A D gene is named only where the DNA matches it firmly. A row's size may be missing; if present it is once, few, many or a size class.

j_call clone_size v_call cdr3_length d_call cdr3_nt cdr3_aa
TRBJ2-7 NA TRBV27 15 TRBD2 TGTGCCAGCAGTGCCAAGACTAGCGGGCAATACGAGCAGTACTTC CASSAKTSGQYEQYF
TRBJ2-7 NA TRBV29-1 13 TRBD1 TGCAGCGCCCGGACAGGGAGCTCCTACGAGCAGTACTTC CSARTGSSYEQYF
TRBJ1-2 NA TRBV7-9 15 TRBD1 TGTGCCAGCAGCGTAACCGGGACAGGAAACTATGGCTACACCTTC CASSVTGTGNYGYTF
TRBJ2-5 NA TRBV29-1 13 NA TGCAGCGGCCAACAGGCTACCCAAGAGACCCAGTACTTC CSGQQATQETQYF
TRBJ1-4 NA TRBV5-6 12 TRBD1 TGTGCCAGCAGCTTGGGGACAGGTCCACTGTTTTTT CASSLGTGPLFF
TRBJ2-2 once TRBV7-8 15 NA TGTGCCAGCAGCTTAGGAGGGGGGGATACCGGGGAGCTGTTTTTT CASSLGGGDTGELFF
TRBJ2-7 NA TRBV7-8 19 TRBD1 TGTGCCAGCAGCTCCCCAAGAGACAGGGGAACGAAGGGTTCCTACGAGCAGTACTTC CASSSPRDRGTKGSYEQYF
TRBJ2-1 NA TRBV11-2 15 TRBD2 TGTGCCAGCAGCTCCCTCGGACTAGCGGACAATGAGCAGTTCTTC CASSSLGLADNEQFF
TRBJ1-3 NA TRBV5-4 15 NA TGTGCCAGCAGCCCCGACTCTCGCTCTGGAAACACCATATATTTT CASSPDSRSGNTIYF
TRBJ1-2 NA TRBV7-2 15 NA TGTGCCAGCAGCCGGCCCGGGACTTCCCTCAACGGCTACACCTTC CASSRPGTSLNGYTF
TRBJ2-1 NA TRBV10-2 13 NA TGCGCCAGCAGTGTGGGCTTAAACAATGAGCAGTTCTTC CASSVGLNNEQFF
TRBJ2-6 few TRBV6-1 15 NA TGTGCCAGCAGTCGCACAGGGACTGGGGCCAACGTCCTGACTTTC CASSRTGTGANVLTF
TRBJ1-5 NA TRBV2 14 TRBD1 TGTGCCAGCAGAGGGGGGACAGGGGGACAGCCCCAGCATTTT CASRGGTGGQPQHF
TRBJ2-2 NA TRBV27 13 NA TGTGCCAGCAGTCTACAGGTCTCCGGGGAGCTGTTTTTT CASSLQVSGELFF
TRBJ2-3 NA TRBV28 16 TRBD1 TGTGCCAGCAGTCCCGTACAGGGGCTAAGCACAGATACGCAGTATTTT CASSPVQGLSTDTQYF
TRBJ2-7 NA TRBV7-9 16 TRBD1 TGTGCCAGCAGCTCTACGACAGGGACCCCGGAATACGAGCAGTACTTC CASSSTTGTPEYEQYF
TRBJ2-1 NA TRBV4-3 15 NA TGCGCCAGCAGCCAAGATAAAACTACCTACAATGAGCAGTTCTTC CASSQDKTTYNEQFF